These T cell receptor beta chains were read from a single sample in a study of radiotherapy plus CTLA-4 blockade in lung cancer. Sequenced by immunoSEQ multiplex PCR; TCRdb stores in-frame clones only, minus some. The profile shows nearly 95,000 clones, 82% of them singletons. The source was peripheral blood, collected from a patient treated with radiotherapy plus ipilimumab. The receptor set was obtained from a human donor with non-small cell lung cancer that progressed on radiotherapy plus ipilimumab. Both conserved end residues are part of each CDR3. The D gene is left open where the match is weak. The size entry is marked missing in some rows and otherwise reads once, few, many or a size class.

j_call: TRBJ1-5; v_call: TRBV5-1; d_call: TRBD1; clone_size: .; cdr3_aa: CASSITGADQPQHF; cdr3_nt: TGCGCCAGCAGCATAACAGGGGCGGATCAGCCCCAGCATTTT
j_call: TRBJ1-2; v_call: TRBV27; d_call: .; clone_size: .; cdr3_aa: CASSRDLTNYGYTF; cdr3_nt: TGTGCCAGCAGTCGGGACTTGACTAACTATGGCTACACCTTC
j_call: TRBJ2-3; v_call: TRBV5-6; d_call: .; clone_size: .; cdr3_aa: CASSLGQLDTQYF; cdr3_nt: TGTGCCAGCAGCTTAGGACAGCTAGATACGCAGTATTTT
j_call: TRBJ1-1; v_call: TRBV14; d_call: .; clone_size: .; cdr3_aa: CASSQVFGDMNTEAFF; cdr3_nt: TGTGCCAGCAGCCAAGTCTTCGGGGACATGAACACTGAAGCTTTCTTT
j_call: TRBJ1-3; v_call: TRBV6-1; d_call: .; clone_size: few; cdr3_aa: CASSEGMDSGNTIYF; cdr3_nt: TGTGCCAGCAGTGAAGGTATGGACTCTGGAAACACCATATATTTT
j_call: TRBJ2-1; v_call: TRBV5-1; d_call: .; clone_size: .; cdr3_aa: CASSLAQFNEQFF; cdr3_nt: TGCGCCAGCAGCTTGGCCCAGTTCAATGAGCAGTTCTTC
j_call: TRBJ2-5; v_call: TRBV30; d_call: .; clone_size: .; cdr3_aa: CAWSVSVKETQYF; cdr3_nt: TGTGCCTGGAGTGTCTCTGTAAAAGAGACCCAGTACTTC
j_call: TRBJ2-3; v_call: TRBV28; d_call: .; clone_size: once; cdr3_aa: CASSFGGVTDTQYF; cdr3_nt: TGTGCCAGCAGTTTTGGGGGAGTAACAGATACGCAGTATTTT
j_call: TRBJ2-1; v_call: TRBV7-2; d_call: .; clone_size: .; cdr3_aa: CASSPRQVYNEQFF; cdr3_nt: TGTGCCAGCAGCCCCCGACAGGTTTACAATGAGCAGTTCTTC
j_call: TRBJ1-2; v_call: TRBV9; d_call: .; clone_size: .; cdr3_aa: CASSESSDIYGYTF; cdr3_nt: TGTGCCAGCAGCGAGAGCAGTGATATCTATGGCTACACCTTC
j_call: TRBJ2-4; v_call: TRBV5-6; d_call: .; clone_size: .; cdr3_aa: CASSLGKGGPEYF; cdr3_nt: TGTGCCAGCAGCTTGGGAAAAGGGGGACCTGAGTACTTC
j_call: TRBJ1-2; v_call: TRBV6-5; d_call: .; clone_size: .; cdr3_aa: CASRSVYGYTF; cdr3_nt: TGTGCCAGCAGATCCGTCTATGGCTACACCTTC
j_call: TRBJ1-1; v_call: TRBV7-3; d_call: .; clone_size: once; cdr3_aa: CASSFRENTEAFF; cdr3_nt: TGTGCCAGCAGCTTCCGGGAGAACACTGAAGCTTTCTTT
j_call: TRBJ2-2; v_call: TRBV28; d_call: .; clone_size: .; cdr3_aa: CASYNGNTGELFF; cdr3_nt: TGTGCCAGTTACAACGGGAACACCGGGGAGCTGTTTTTT
j_call: TRBJ2-3; v_call: TRBV4-1; d_call: .; clone_size: once; cdr3_aa: CASSQEKVLRALRTDTQYF; cdr3_nt: TGCGCCAGCAGCCAAGAGAAGGTATTGCGCGCCCTTCGCACAGATACGCAGTATTTT
j_call: TRBJ2-5; v_call: TRBV5-6; d_call: TRBD1; clone_size: .; cdr3_aa: CASSQKTGDETQYF; cdr3_nt: TGTGCCAGCAGCCAAAAGACAGGGGACGAGACCCAGTACTTC
j_call: TRBJ2-3; v_call: TRBV9; d_call: TRBD1; clone_size: .; cdr3_aa: CASSAGQGNTDTQYF; cdr3_nt: TGTGCCAGCAGCGCCGGACAGGGGAACACAGATACGCAGTATTTT
j_call: TRBJ1-4; v_call: TRBV11-2; d_call: .; clone_size: .; cdr3_aa: CASSLYPQDEKLFF; cdr3_nt: TGTGCCAGCAGCTTATACCCTCAGGATGAAAAACTGTTTTTT
j_call: TRBJ2-2; v_call: TRBV2; d_call: TRBD2; clone_size: .; cdr3_aa: CASSGRDYGAGELFF; cdr3_nt: TGTGCCAGCAGTGGCCGGGACTATGGAGCCGGGGAGCTGTTTTTT
j_call: TRBJ2-2; v_call: TRBV6-5; d_call: .; clone_size: .; cdr3_aa: CASSFYGTGELFF; cdr3_nt: TGTGCCAGCAGTTTTTACGGTACCGGGGAGCTGTTTTTT
j_call: TRBJ2-2; v_call: TRBV7-6; d_call: TRBD2; clone_size: .; cdr3_aa: CASSFGGSISGELFF; cdr3_nt: TGTGCCAGCAGCTTCGGGGGGAGTATTTCCGGGGAGCTGTTTTTT
j_call: TRBJ2-2; v_call: TRBV4-1; d_call: .; clone_size: .; cdr3_aa: CASSQWASGANTGELFF; cdr3_nt: TGCGCCAGCAGCCAATGGGCCTCGGGGGCGAACACCGGGGAGCTGTTTTTT
j_call: TRBJ2-5; v_call: TRBV27; d_call: .; clone_size: once; cdr3_aa: CASSAGNPQETQYF; cdr3_nt: TGTGCCAGCAGTGCGGGAAACCCTCAAGAGACCCAGTACTTC
j_call: TRBJ2-2; v_call: TRBV23-1; d_call: .; clone_size: .; cdr3_aa: CASSQWNLTGELFF; cdr3_nt: TGCGCCAGCAGTCAATGGAACCTCACCGGGGAGCTGTTTTTT
j_call: TRBJ1-1; v_call: TRBV9; d_call: .; clone_size: .; cdr3_aa: CASSVGTEPFTEAFF; cdr3_nt: TGTGCCAGCAGCGTAGGGACGGAACCCTTCACTGAAGCTTTCTTT
j_call: TRBJ1-1; v_call: TRBV11-2; d_call: TRBD1; clone_size: .; cdr3_aa: CASSRQGSAFF; cdr3_nt: TGTGCCAGCAGCCGACAGGGGTCAGCTTTCTTT
j_call: TRBJ2-1; v_call: TRBV5-6; d_call: .; clone_size: few; cdr3_aa: CASSLGPDNEQFF; cdr3_nt: TGTGCCAGCAGCCTGGGACCAGACAATGAGCAGTTCTTC
j_call: TRBJ1-1; v_call: TRBV10-3; d_call: .; clone_size: .; cdr3_aa: CAISALMNTEAFF; cdr3_nt: TGTGCCATCAGTGCATTAATGAACACTGAAGCTTTCTTT
j_call: TRBJ2-2; v_call: TRBV18; d_call: .; clone_size: once; cdr3_aa: CASSPRHINTGELFF; cdr3_nt: TGTGCCAGCTCACCCCGTCACATCAACACCGGGGAGCTGTTTTTT
j_call: TRBJ1-2; v_call: TRBV6-1; d_call: .; clone_size: .; cdr3_aa: CAGSAGANYGCTF; cdr3_nt: .
j_call: TRBJ2-1; v_call: TRBV5-8; d_call: TRBD1; clone_size: .; cdr3_aa: CASSLGGTGHNEQFF; cdr3_nt: TGTGCCAGCAGCTTAGGCGGGACAGGACACAATGAGCAGTTCTTC
j_call: TRBJ1-1; v_call: TRBV2; d_call: .; clone_size: .; cdr3_aa: CASSVGTMNTEAFF; cdr3_nt: TGTGCCAGCAGTGTTGGGACGATGAACACTGAAGCTTTCTTT
j_call: TRBJ1-2; v_call: TRBV19; d_call: .; clone_size: .; cdr3_aa: CASGPLNYGYTF; cdr3_nt: TGTGCCAGCGGCCCCCTTAACTATGGCTACACCTTC
j_call: TRBJ1-1; v_call: TRBV5-8; d_call: .; clone_size: .; cdr3_aa: CASSLRLGPPSEAFF; cdr3_nt: TGTGCCAGCAGCTTGCGTCTAGGCCCCCCCTCCGAAGCTTTCTTT
j_call: TRBJ1-2; v_call: TRBV13; d_call: .; clone_size: .; cdr3_aa: CASRIRGGASYGYTF; cdr3_nt: TGTGCCAGCAGGATAAGGGGAGGGGCTTCCTATGGCTACACCTTC
j_call: TRBJ2-1; v_call: TRBV4-1; d_call: TRBD2; clone_size: .; cdr3_aa: CASSHGLAGDEQFF; cdr3_nt: TGCGCCAGCAGCCACGGACTAGCAGGGGATGAGCAGTTCTTC
j_call: TRBJ1-2; v_call: TRBV2; d_call: .; clone_size: .; cdr3_aa: CASRQGGGYGYTF; cdr3_nt: TGTGCCAGCAGGCAGGGAGGAGGTTACGGCTACACCTTC
j_call: TRBJ1-4; v_call: TRBV5-1; d_call: .; clone_size: .; cdr3_aa: CASSPDSANEKLFF; cdr3_nt: TGCGCCAGCAGCCCGGACAGCGCTAATGAAAAACTGTTTTTT
j_call: TRBJ2-3; v_call: TRBV6-5; d_call: .; clone_size: .; cdr3_aa: CASSYSSGGHTDTQYF; cdr3_nt: TGTGCCAGCAGTTACTCATCTGGGGGCCACACAGATACGCAGTATTTT
j_call: TRBJ2-2; v_call: TRBV1; d_call: .; clone_size: .; cdr3_aa: CTSSQGGLAGDLVTGELFF; cdr3_nt: TGCACCAGCAGCCAAGGGGGGTTAGCGGGAGATTTAGTCACCGGGGAGCTGTTTTTT
j_call: TRBJ1-5; v_call: TRBV6-5; d_call: .; clone_size: .; cdr3_aa: CASGGVAYSNQPQHF; cdr3_nt: TGTGCCAGCGGCGGTGTCGCTTATAGCAATCAGCCCCAGCATTTT
j_call: TRBJ2-5; v_call: TRBV13; d_call: .; clone_size: .; cdr3_aa: CASSFGSGYQETQYF; cdr3_nt: TGTGCCAGCAGCTTTGGGAGCGGGTACCAAGAGACCCAGTACTTC
j_call: TRBJ2-5; v_call: TRBV4-1; d_call: TRBD2; clone_size: once; cdr3_aa: CASSNRTSGRQTQYF; cdr3_nt: TGCGCCAGCAGCAACCGGACTAGCGGGAGACAGACCCAGTACTTC
j_call: TRBJ2-5; v_call: TRBV27; d_call: .; clone_size: .; cdr3_aa: CASSGIAAETQYF; cdr3_nt: TGTGCCAGCAGCGGAATCGCCGCGGAGACCCAGTACTTC
j_call: TRBJ1-5; v_call: TRBV11-2; d_call: TRBD1; clone_size: .; cdr3_aa: CASSRGTGSRGQPQHF; cdr3_nt: TGTGCCAGCAGCCGAGGGACAGGGAGTCGGGGTCAGCCCCAGCATTTT
j_call: TRBJ1-1; v_call: TRBV5-6; d_call: .; clone_size: .; cdr3_aa: CASSGGPQRGENTEAFF; cdr3_nt: TGTGCCAGCAGCGGGGGACCGCAAAGGGGAGAGAACACTGAAGCTTTCTTT
j_call: TRBJ2-1; v_call: TRBV10-3; d_call: .; clone_size: .; cdr3_aa: CAISETNQIQAGYNEQFF; cdr3_nt: TGTGCCATCAGTGAGACGAATCAGATTCAAGCGGGCTACAATGAGCAGTTCTTC
j_call: TRBJ1-2; v_call: TRBV29-1; d_call: .; clone_size: .; cdr3_aa: CSVDGWSEGGRYGYTF; cdr3_nt: TGCAGCGTTGATGGTTGGTCGGAGGGGGGGAGGTATGGCTACACCTTC
j_call: TRBJ1-1; v_call: TRBV30; d_call: .; clone_size: .; cdr3_aa: CAWSVRVGVVATEAFF; cdr3_nt: TGTGCCTGGAGTGTACGGGTAGGGGTTGTTGCTACTGAAGCTTTCTTT